The 12 T cell receptor beta chains listed next were all sequenced from one sample in a study of monozygotic twins with inflammatory bowel disease. With the 5' RACE reads reprocessed, TCRdb shows one record per CDR3 protein and no DNA. The sample includes around 380,000 distinct CDR3 sequences. The sequencing input was blood. These receptors were taken from a human donor with ulcerative colitis or Crohn's disease, or a healthy co-twin of an affected twin (not recorded which).

This chain connects TRBV4-1 to TRBJ2-2; absent DNA, TCRdb's TRBD2 call cannot be checked. This CDR3 region has 18 residues. Germline V lookup: CDR1 MGHRA, CDR2 YSYEKL. The CDR3 loop is CASWGPGLAGINTGELFF.

This rearrangement joins TRBV20-1 to TRBJ2-1; TCRdb's D gene call, TRBD2, goes unchecked for lack of DNA. The CDR3 is 15 amino acids. Germline CDR1 DFQATT, CDR2 SNEGSKA (reference sequence). The CDR3 sequence: CSAVPTSGSLSEQFF.

The CDR3 protein is CASSSLAGGPSGANVLTF. V and J are TRBV25-1 and TRBJ2-6; the TCRdb D gene call, TRBD2, has no DNA to confirm it. The germline CDR1 and CDR2 sequences are MGHDK and SYGVNS. CDR3 length: 18 residues.

The J gene is TRBJ1-1, the V gene TRBV11-2; with no DNA, the TCRdb D assignment of TRBD1 cannot be verified. Looked up from germline, CDR1 is SGHAT and CDR2 is FQNNGV. The CDR3 covers 14 residues. CDR3 protein: CASSPNSDRGNAFF.

This chain links TRBV3-1 with TRBJ2-2; TCRdb's assignment of TRBD1 cannot be checked, as there is no DNA. Germline V lookup: CDR1 LGHDT, CDR2 YNNKEL (reference sequence). The CDR3 covers 13 residues. CDR3 sequence: CASSPSGIGELFF.

The genes are TRBV5-1 and TRBJ2-7; TCRdb lists TRBD1, though no DNA is available to test this call. This CDR3 is 15 amino acids long. The germline V gene has CDR1 SGHRS and CDR2 YFSETQ. The CDR3: CASSLRGAYSYEQYF.

V usage is TRBV20-1 and J usage is TRBJ2-3; TCRdb picks TRBD2, but there is no DNA to check that call. The germline V gene encodes CDR1 DFQATT and CDR2 SNEGSKA (reference sequence). The CDR3 runs to 11 residues. CDR3: CSTPRGDTQYF.

The CDR3 spells CASGQRQETQYF. The V and J genes are TRBV2 and TRBJ2-5; the TRBD1 assignment by TCRdb is unverifiable without DNA. Per the germline V gene, CDR1 is SNHLY and CDR2 is FYNNEI. CDR3 length: 12 residues.

This chain uses TRBV2 with TRBJ1-2; the TCRdb D gene call, TRBD1, has no DNA to confirm it. The V gene's germline CDR1 is SNHLY and CDR2 FYNNEI. The CDR3 covers 13 residues. The CDR3 reads CASTPTWNYGYTF. Full variable domain (remainder filled in from reference TRBV2 and TRBJ1-2): EPEVTQTPSHQVTQMGQEVILRCVPISNHLYFYWYRQILGQKVEFLVSFYNNEISEKSEIFDDQFSVERPDGSNFTLKIRSTKLEDSAMYFCASTPTWNYGYTFGSGTRLTVV.

This chain links TRBV7-9 with TRBJ1-3. CDR1 is SEHNR and CDR2 is FQNEAQ in the germline V gene (reference sequence). The CDR3 is 16 residues long. CDR3 sequence reads: CASSPPDRSSGNTIYF.

The chain is built from TRBV27 and TRBJ2-7; TCRdb calls TRBD1, which cannot be checked without DNA. Germline CDR1 reads MNHEY; CDR2 reads SMNVEV (reference sequence). This CDR3 comprises 13 residues. CDR3 loop: CASGDRPAYEQYF.

V usage is TRBV6-1 and J usage is TRBJ2-3; without DNA, the TCRdb call of TRBD2 cannot be checked. Per germline, CDR1 MNHNS and CDR2 SASEGT. The CDR3 length is 16 residues. This chain's CDR3 is CASRRTSGGPTNTQYF.